This entry is about one T cell receptor beta chain. Its antigen is not known. The data were obtained in a study of Ad26.COV2.S vaccination and SARS-CoV-2 variants. Study in general: By the intramuscular route, Ad26.COV2.S was given once, or twice 56 days apart. Overall study findings and caveats: Greater spike-specific TCR breadth was seen in vaccine recipients than in placebo recipients. Those who received vaccine or placebo ended up with similar non-spike TCR breadth.

Treatment reported: around 19 received Ad26.COV2.S at low or high dose, single or two shots; five or six received placebo; per-sample allocation not given. Samples came from day 63 after the first vaccine or placebo injection. The CDR3 is 14 residues long. V shed 2 bases and J shed 2 bases, with 9 bases lying between them. CDR1 and CDR2 from the germline V gene are MNHEY and SVGAGI. TCRdb's copy holds only in-frame clones and misses some; the assay was immunoSEQ multiplex PCR. This repertoire shows about 350,000 clones, about nine tenths found once; its top ten account for 6.4%. V and J are TRBV6-5 and TRBJ1-2; D is ambiguous. The TCR comes from a person aged 18-65 years who received the Ad26.COV2.S COVID-19 vaccine or a placebo. The source was peripheral blood, collected in a trial of Ad26.COV2.S vaccine versus placebo. The CDR3 here is CASSYDVKNYGYTF. The DNA of the CDR3 is TGTGCCAGCAGTTACGACGTGAAAAACTATGGCTACACCTTC.